This TCR beta chain stems from a study of blood T cell repertoires in COVID-19. V lost 0 bases, J lost 8 bases, and 4 bases stayed unmatched. Germline loops: CDR1 GTSNPN, CDR2 SVGIG (reference sequence). The CDR3 is made up of 14 amino acids. Here immunoSEQ multiplex PCR was the method, and the copy in TCRdb shows in-frame clones only, minus some. The table records 320,000 or so clones, over 80% of them present only once. Cohorts were assigned according to the clinical history that participants reported. All recovered Cohort 3 donors got two negative PCRs, got clearance, or saw symptom resolution. The chain couples TRBV30 to TRBJ1-4, with 9 bases aligning to TRBD1. Sequencing was performed on PBMCs or T cells enriched from blood (not recorded which). This receptor was taken from a man aged 25-45 years who had recovered from COVID-19. The CDR3 region has the DNA TGTGCCTGGAGTGTACAGGGGGCAGGGGAAAAACTGTTTTTT. It encodes CAWSVQGAGEKLFF.